These T cell receptor beta chains were read from a single sample in a study of blood T cell repertoires in COVID-19. The protocol was immunoSEQ multiplex PCR, while the TCRdb copy is restricted to in-frame clones and leaves out a portion. The sample shows 150,000 or so clones, around 89% of them seen only once. Sample: peripheral blood. These receptors were obtained from a man between 18 and 29 years old with COVID-19, enrolled during active disease. The CDR3 runs from the conserved cysteine through the conserved F or W. D genes are given only for firm matches. Rows give clone size only sometimes, using once, few, many, or a class for an expanded clone.

>NA|TRBJ2-1|TRBV7-9|NA
CASSFPGGDEQFF
TGTGCCAGCAGCTTCCCAGGAGGGGATGAGCAGTTCTTC
>TRBD1|TRBJ2-7|TRBV14|NA
CASSTLGQGTYEQYF
TGTGCCAGCAGCACCCTTGGACAGGGCACCTACGAGCAGTACTTC
>NA|TRBJ2-3|TRBV12-3/TRBV12-4|NA
CASNSLMNTQYF
TGTGCCAGCAACTCACTCATGAATACGCAGTATTTT
>TRBD1|TRBJ2-3|TRBV2|NA
CASKRTGGRTDTQYF
TGTGCCAGCAAGAGGACAGGGGGCCGAACAGATACGCAGTATTTT
>TRBD2|TRBJ2-7|TRBV6-6|NA
CASSRLAGIPYEQYF
TGTGCCAGCAGCAGACTAGCGGGGATCCCCTACGAGCAGTACTTC
>TRBD2|TRBJ2-7|TRBV5-6|NA
CASSRPGLAGSSYEQYF
TGTGCCAGCAGCCGACCGGGACTAGCGGGCAGCTCCTACGAGCAGTACTTC
>NA|TRBJ1-4|TRBV6-2/TRBV6-3|many
CASSSPRRVNEKLLF
TGTGCCAGCAGTTCGCCCCGGAGGGTTAATGAAAAACTGCTTTTT
>NA|TRBJ2-1|TRBV9|NA
CASSRQAISYNEQFF
TGTGCCAGCAGCAGACAGGCTATCTCCTACAATGAGCAGTTCTTC
>NA|TRBJ1-5|TRBV7-2|few
CASSLASGENQPQHF
TGTGCCAGCAGCTTAGCGTCAGGGGAAAACCAGCCCCAGCATTTT
>TRBD1|TRBJ1-2|TRBV5-8|NA
CASSLRQGQSYGYTF
TGTGCCAGCAGCTTGCGACAGGGGCAGAGCTATGGCTACACCTTC
>NA|TRBJ1-5|TRBV5-1|NA
CASSLDPSGNQPQHF
TGCGCCAGCAGCTTGGACCCCAGTGGCAATCAGCCCCAGCATTTT
>TRBD1|TRBJ1-2|TRBV13|NA
CASSQGGVYGYTF
TGTGCCAGCAGTCAGGGGGGCGTCTATGGCTACACCTTC
>NA|TRBJ2-7|TRBV5-1|NA
CASSRRGGVSYEQYF
TGCGCCAGCTCCCGGCGGGGCGGAGTCTCCTACGAGCAGTACTTC
>NA|TRBJ1-3|TRBV7-8|NA
CASSPHRTASGNTIYF
TGTGCCAGCAGCCCACACCGGACAGCCTCTGGAAACACCATATATTTT
>TRBD1|TRBJ1-4|TRBV11-3|NA
CASSSRDRVESNEKLFF
TGTGCCAGCAGCAGCCGGGACAGGGTCGAATCTAATGAAAAACTGTTTTTT
>TRBD2|TRBJ2-1|TRBV5-4|NA
CASRMGLAGNEQFF
TGTGCCAGCCGTATGGGACTAGCGGGCAATGAGCAGTTCTTC
>NA|TRBJ1-1|TRBV6-5|NA
CASSSFGNTEAFF
TGTGCCAGCAGTTCGTTCGGGAACACTGAAGCTTTCTTT